This T cell receptor (beta chain) is drawn from a study of graft-versus-host responses after intestinal transplantation. Study in general: Isolated intestinal, liver-intestinal, or multivisceral transplants had been given to the recipients. Study results and limitations: The recipient marrow held GvH clones, and some of them showed up first in ileum or blood.

In regard to this clone: Its antigen is currently unknown.

Clones were read by immunoSEQ multiplex PCR, and TCRdb kept only the in-frame ones, dropping some. Found here are tens of thousands of clones, about 93% of them singletons; the top ten hold roughly 6%. Germline lookup yields CDR1 MDHEN and CDR2 SYDVKM. This CDR3 has 15 amino acids. V trimming: 7 bases; J trimming: 2 bases; junction bases outside the gene matches: 7. The chain recombines TRBV28 with TRBJ2-1; 8 bases match TRBD2. The sequencing used unstimulated CD8+ T cells sorted from spleen or lymph node cells, collected before intestinal transplant. The TCR originated in a human donor who received an intestinal transplant. This CDR3 is CASNGLAGPYNEQFF. DNA for the CDR3: TGTGCCAGCAATGGGCTAGCGGGCCCCTACAATGAGCAGTTCTTC.